This section outlines one TCR beta chain sequence together with its context. The data were taken from a study of blood T cell repertoires in COVID-19. Study details: Whether acute or convalescent, the COVID-19 samples came from the United States, Italy and Spain. In each case, the material was cDNA or gDNA derived from T cells, B-cell-depleted T cells, or PBMCs.

The CDR3 covers 15 residues. The junction had 14 bases not matched to a gene; V was cut back by 8 bases and J by 6 bases. In germline, CDR1 is GTSNPN, CDR2 SVGIG (reference sequence). Authors' methods: Reference gene primers were amplified, and this amplification served to estimate nucleated cell counts. Produced via immunoSEQ multiplex PCR; TCRdb's table is partial and in-frame only. For V, J and clone size, that table is used; D and trimming come from the DNA. The table lists more than 85,000 clones, roughly 79% of them singletons, with about 10% in the top ten. This receptor was obtained from a man between 65 and 80 years old with acute or convalescent COVID-19. Sequencing was done on a sample of peripheral blood. The chain is built from TRBV30 and TRBJ2-2; 8 bases are shared with TRBD2. CDR3 loop: CAERHGTSGAGELFF. The CDR3 DNA reads as TGTGCCGAGAGACATGGGACTAGTGGGGCCGGGGAGCTGTTTTTT.